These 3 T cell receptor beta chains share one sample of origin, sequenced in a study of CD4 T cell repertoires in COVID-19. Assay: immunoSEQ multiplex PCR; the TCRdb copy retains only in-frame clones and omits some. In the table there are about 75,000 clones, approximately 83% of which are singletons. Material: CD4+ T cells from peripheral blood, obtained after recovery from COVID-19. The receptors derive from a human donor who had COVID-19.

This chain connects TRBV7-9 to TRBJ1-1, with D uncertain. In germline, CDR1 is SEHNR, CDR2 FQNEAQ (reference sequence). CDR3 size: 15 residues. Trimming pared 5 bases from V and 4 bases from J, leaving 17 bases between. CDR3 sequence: CASSISLGEGTEAFF. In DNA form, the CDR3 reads TGTGCCAGCAGCATCTCCCTTGGGGAAGGCACTGAAGCTTTCTTT.

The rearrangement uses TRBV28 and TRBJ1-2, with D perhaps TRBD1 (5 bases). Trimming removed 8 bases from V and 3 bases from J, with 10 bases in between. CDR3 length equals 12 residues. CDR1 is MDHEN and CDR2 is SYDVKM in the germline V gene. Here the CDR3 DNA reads TGTGCCAGCCTTGAAGGGGACTATGGCTACACCTTC. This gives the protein CASLEGDYGYTF.

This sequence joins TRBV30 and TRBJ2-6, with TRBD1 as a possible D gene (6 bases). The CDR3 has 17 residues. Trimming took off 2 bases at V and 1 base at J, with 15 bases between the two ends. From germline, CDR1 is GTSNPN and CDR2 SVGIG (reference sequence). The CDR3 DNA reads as TGTGCCTGGAGTTCGGACAGTTTTGTATCTGGGGCCAACGTCCTGACTTTC. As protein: CAWSSDSFVSGANVLTF.